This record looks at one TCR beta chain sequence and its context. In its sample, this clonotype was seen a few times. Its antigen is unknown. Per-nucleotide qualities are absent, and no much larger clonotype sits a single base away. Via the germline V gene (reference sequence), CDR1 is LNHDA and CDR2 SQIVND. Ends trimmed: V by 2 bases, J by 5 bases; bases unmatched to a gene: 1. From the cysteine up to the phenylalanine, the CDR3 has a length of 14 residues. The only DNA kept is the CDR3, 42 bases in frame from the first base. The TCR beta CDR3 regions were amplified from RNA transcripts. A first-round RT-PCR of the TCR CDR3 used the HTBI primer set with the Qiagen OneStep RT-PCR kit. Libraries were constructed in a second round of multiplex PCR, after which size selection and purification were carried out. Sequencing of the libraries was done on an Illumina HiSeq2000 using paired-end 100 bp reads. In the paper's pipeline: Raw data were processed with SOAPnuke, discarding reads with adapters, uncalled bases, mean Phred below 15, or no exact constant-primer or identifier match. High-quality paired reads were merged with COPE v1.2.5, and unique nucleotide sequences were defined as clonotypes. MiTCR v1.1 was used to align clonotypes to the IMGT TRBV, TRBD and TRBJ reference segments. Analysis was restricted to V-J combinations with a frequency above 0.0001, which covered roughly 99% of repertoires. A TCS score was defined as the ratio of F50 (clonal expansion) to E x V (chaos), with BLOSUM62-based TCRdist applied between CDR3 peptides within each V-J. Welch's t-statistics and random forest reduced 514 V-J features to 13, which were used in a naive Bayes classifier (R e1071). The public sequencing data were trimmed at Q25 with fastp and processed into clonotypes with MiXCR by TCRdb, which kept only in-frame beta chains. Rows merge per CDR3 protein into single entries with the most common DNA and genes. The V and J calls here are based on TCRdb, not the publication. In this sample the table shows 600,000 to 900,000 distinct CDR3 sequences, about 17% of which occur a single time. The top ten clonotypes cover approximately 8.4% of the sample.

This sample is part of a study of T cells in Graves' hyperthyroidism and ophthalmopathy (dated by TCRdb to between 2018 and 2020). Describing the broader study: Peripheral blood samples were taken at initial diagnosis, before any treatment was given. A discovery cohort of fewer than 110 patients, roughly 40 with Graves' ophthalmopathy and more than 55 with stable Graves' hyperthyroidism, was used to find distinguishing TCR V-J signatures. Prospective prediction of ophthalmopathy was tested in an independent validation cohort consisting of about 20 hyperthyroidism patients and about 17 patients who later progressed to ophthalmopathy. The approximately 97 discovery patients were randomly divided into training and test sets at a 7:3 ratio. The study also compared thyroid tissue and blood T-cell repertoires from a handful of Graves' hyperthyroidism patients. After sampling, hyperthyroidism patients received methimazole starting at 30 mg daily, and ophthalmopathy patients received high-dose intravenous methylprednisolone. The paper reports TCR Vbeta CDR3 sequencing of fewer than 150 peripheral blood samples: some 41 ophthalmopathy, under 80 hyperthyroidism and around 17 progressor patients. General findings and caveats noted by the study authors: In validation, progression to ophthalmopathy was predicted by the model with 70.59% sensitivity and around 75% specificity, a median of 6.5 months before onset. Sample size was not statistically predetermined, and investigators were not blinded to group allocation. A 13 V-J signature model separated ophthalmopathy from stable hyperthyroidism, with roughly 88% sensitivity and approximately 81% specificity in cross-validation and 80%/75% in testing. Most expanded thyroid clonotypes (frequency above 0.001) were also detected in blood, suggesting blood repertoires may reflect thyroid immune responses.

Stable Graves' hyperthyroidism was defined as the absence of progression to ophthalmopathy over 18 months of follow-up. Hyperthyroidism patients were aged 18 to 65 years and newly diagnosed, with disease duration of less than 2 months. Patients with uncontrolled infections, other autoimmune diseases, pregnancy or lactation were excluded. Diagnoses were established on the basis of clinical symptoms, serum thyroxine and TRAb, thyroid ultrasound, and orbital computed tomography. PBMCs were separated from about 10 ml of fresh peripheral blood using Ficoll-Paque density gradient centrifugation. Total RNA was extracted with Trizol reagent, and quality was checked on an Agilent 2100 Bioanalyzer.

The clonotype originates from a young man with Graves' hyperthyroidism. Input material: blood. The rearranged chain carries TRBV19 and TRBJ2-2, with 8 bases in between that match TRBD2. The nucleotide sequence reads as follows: TGTGCCAGTAGTATACTAGCGGGTACCGGGGAGCTGTTTTTT. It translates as CASSILAGTGELFF.